These 27 T cell receptor beta chains were all obtained from the same sample, sequenced in a study of metastatic and nonmetastatic thyroid tumors (dated by TCRdb to 2018 to 2020). None of the patients had been given any treatment before thyroid surgery. The protocol used for the library was PCR. Sequencing took place on an Illumina HiSeq 4000. The public reads were run again by TCRdb, first through fastp at Q25 and then through MiXCR, and only productive beta chains were kept. This sample holds 32,000 or so clones; around a fifth were observed only once. The ten largest account for more than 6.5% of the sample. Sequenced input: blood. The receptors were gathered from a female donor with papillary thyroid cancer or a benign thyroid nodule (not recorded which). Some clones in this sample may be carry-over from other donors' samples.

This clone was recorded many times. CDR3 in amino acids: CASSFIGQGIAGELFF. As DNA, the CDR3 is TGTGCCAGCAGTTTCATTGGACAGGGGATTGCCGGGGAGCTGTTTTTT. The chain joins TRBV28 to TRBJ2-2; TRBD1 agrees at 9 bases. The germline V gene has CDR1 MDHEN and CDR2 SYDVKM. V lost 3 bases to trimming and J lost 6 bases; unmatched junction nucleotides: 8. The CDR3 loop spans 16 amino acids.

The chain recombines TRBV5-1 with TRBJ1-1, with a possible D match to TRBD1 (6 bases). The CDR3 covers 15 residues. V was clipped by 3 bases and J by 7 bases, with 19 bases between them. Germline CDR1 SGHRS, CDR2 YFSETQ. This chain's CDR3 is CASSYTTVGANEAFF. CDR3 DNA: TGCGCCAGCAGCTATACTACAGTGGGGGCAAATGAAGCTTTCTTT. Together with reference TRBV5-1 and TRBJ1-1, the CDR3 gives the full variable domain: KAGVTQTPRYLIKTRGQQVTLSCSPISGHRSVSWYQQTPGQGLQFLFEYFSETQRNKGNFPGRFSGRQFSNSRSEMNVSTLELGDSALYLCASSYTTVGANEAFFGQGTRLTVV.

The table lists this clone with many counts. V is TRBV20-1 and J is TRBJ1-1; D call uncertain. The germline V gene has CDR1 DFQATT and CDR2 SNEGSKA (reference sequence). The ends were cut back, 5 bases at V and 3 bases at J, with 10 bases in the middle. There are 12 residues in the CDR3. CDR3 region: CSAALWDTEAFF. The DNA for the CDR3 is TGCAGTGCTGCCCTGTGGGACACTGAAGCTTTCTTT.

This clone was found many times. The chain uses TRBV11-3 and TRBJ2-5, with a weak D call TRBD1 (5 bases). Germline V lookup: CDR1 SGHNT, CDR2 YENEEA. The CDR3 extends over 16 amino acids. V was pared by 1 base and J by 2 bases, with 14 bases between. CDR3 coding DNA: TGTGCCAGCAGCTTAGGGGGCACCGCCCAGCAAGAGACCCAGTACTTC. Translated, it gives CASSLGGTAQQETQYF.

This chain links TRBV11-2 with TRBJ1-2, with D hard to call. CDR1 and CDR2 from the germline V gene are SGHAT and FQNNGV. The CDR3 totals 15 residues. With 1 base removed from V and 5 bases from J, the gap between germline ends came to 14 bases. CDR3 in DNA: TGTGCCAGCAGCTTAGTCCCGGACGGCAAATATGGCTACACCTTC. Protein product: CASSLVPDGKYGYTF. Combining the CDR3 with reference TRBV11-2 and TRBJ1-2 gives the whole variable domain EAGVAQSPRYKIIEKRQSVAFWCNPISGHATLYWYQQILGQGPKLLIQFQNNGVVDDSQLPKDRFSAERLKGVDSTLKIQPAKLEDSAVYLCASSLVPDGKYGYTFGSGTRLTVV.

This clone was found a few times. The chain is built from TRBV6-1 and TRBJ1-1; unclear D gene. Germline CDR1 and CDR2: MNHNS and SASEGT. The CDR3 contains 13 residues. Trimming removed 7 bases from V and 6 bases from J, with 15 bases in between. CDR3 amino acids: CASTRLMVAEAFF. The CDR3, as DNA: TGTGCCAGCACCCGGCTTATGGTGGCTGAAGCTTTCTTT.

The J gene is TRBJ2-2, the V gene TRBV10-2, with D hard to call. Trimming took 4 bases from V and 5 from J, leaving 11 bases between them. The CDR3 runs 14 residues. The germline CDR1 and CDR2 sequences are WSHSY and SAAADI. Here the CDR3 reads CASSVWGVTGELFF. CDR3 coding DNA: TGCGCCAGCAGTGTATGGGGTGTGACCGGGGAGCTGTTTTTT.

The rearrangement joins TRBV28 to TRBJ2-3; D ambiguous. The germline CDR1 and CDR2 sequences are MDHEN and SYDVKM. The V gene lost 5 bases and the J gene lost 4 bases, with 10 bases spanning the gap. The CDR3 has 13 residues. The chain's CDR3 is CASSDRVADTQYF. CDR3 sequence (DNA): TGTGCCAGCAGTGACCGGGTCGCAGATACGCAGTATTTT.

This clone showed up many times. V and J are TRBV5-6 and TRBJ1-3; TRBD1 matches 9 bases. This CDR3 spans 13 amino acids. The V gene's germline CDR1 is SGHDT and CDR2 YYEEEE. With V trimmed by 8 bases and J by 2 bases, 2 bases remained unmatched. The CDR3 nucleotides read TGTGCCAGTAGGACAGGGGCTGGAAACACCATATATTTT. It yields the protein CASRTGAGNTIYF. The entire variable domain, with the rest obtained from reference TRBV5-6 and TRBJ1-3, is as follows: DAGVTQSPTHLIKTRGQQVTLRCSPKSGHDTVSWYQQALGQGPQFIFQYYEEEERQRGNFPDRFSGHQFPNYSSELNVNALLLGDSALYLCASRTGAGNTIYFGEGSWLTVV.

This clone showed up many times. This chain joins TRBV28 and TRBJ2-3, with TRBD2 matching 10 bases. The V gene's germline CDR1 is MDHEN and CDR2 SYDVKM. The J segment lost 2 bases and the V segment lost 5 bases, leaving 10 bases of the junction unmatched. The CDR3 is 17 amino acids. The CDR3 coding sequence is TGTGCCAGCAGTACCGCCTTTGGACTAGCGGACACAGATACGCAGTATTTT. Residues: CASSTAFGLADTDTQYF.

This rearrangement joins TRBV11-3 to TRBJ2-2; 11 nucleotides align to TRBD1. CDR1 is SGHNT, CDR2 YENEEA, per germline. CDR3 length: 15 amino acids. V lost 4 bases to trimming and J lost 4 bases; unmatched junction nucleotides: 2. The chain's CDR3 is CASSWDRGGTGELFF. The CDR3 DNA reads as TGTGCCAGCAGCTGGGACAGGGGGGGCACCGGGGAGCTGTTTTTT.

In its sample, this clone was seen many times. This chain links TRBV7-9 with TRBJ2-7; weak D call: TRBD2 (6 bases). The CDR3 covers 16 residues. Between the trimmed V and J ends, which lost 5 bases and 3 bases, there was a span of 20 bases. CDR1 is SEHNR and CDR2 is FQNEAQ in the germline V gene (reference sequence). In DNA, the CDR3 is TGTGCCAGCAGCCCCGGACCGGGGGTGGGGTACTACGAGCAGTACTTC. This codes for CASSPGPGVGYYEQYF.

This clone was seen at least ten times. The rearrangement uses TRBV5-1 and TRBJ2-3, with D unclear. CDR3 length: 15 amino acids. The V end lost 0 bases, the J end lost 1 base, and 9 bases lay between the germline ends. Germline values: CDR1 SGHRS, CDR2 YFSETQ. Here the CDR3 reads CASSLVSGRTDTQYF. Written as DNA, the CDR3 is TGCGCCAGCAGCTTGGTGTCAGGTCGCACAGATACGCAGTATTTT.

The rearrangement joins TRBV5-1 to TRBJ2-7; D may be TRBD1 (6 bases). The CDR3 is made up of 16 amino acids. Per the germline V gene, CDR1 is SGHRS and CDR2 is YFSETQ. Trimming removed 0 bases at V and 1 base at J, with 14 bases between. The CDR3 protein is CASSLVPTGRSYEQYF. The CDR3 nucleotides read TGCGCCAGCAGCTTGGTCCCGACAGGCCGATCCTACGAGCAGTACTTC.

The rearrangement links TRBV7-6 to TRBJ1-6, with D tentatively TRBD1 (6 bases). Trimming took off 0 bases at V and 7 bases at J, with 7 bases between the two ends. The CDR3 extends over 14 amino acids. CDR1 SGHVS and CDR2 FNYEAQ come from the germline V gene. The CDR3 sequence is CASSLAGGNSPLHF. CDR3 nucleotide sequence: TGTGCCAGCAGCTTAGCAGGGGGAAATTCACCCCTCCACTTT.

This clone was detected only a few times. The J gene is TRBJ2-7, the V gene TRBV19; D is perhaps TRBD1 (5 bases). The CDR3 is 12 amino acids. V was cut by 5 bases and J by 7 bases, with 12 bases left in between. The germline CDR1 and CDR2 sequences are LNHDA and SQIVND (reference sequence). CDR3 coding DNA: TGTGCCAGTAGTCCCCGGCAGGGAGAGCAGTACTTC. Translation gives CASSPRQGEQYF.

This clone was counted at least ten times. V gene TRBV3-1 combines with J gene TRBJ2-1; a weak D match, TRBD1 (5 bases). This CDR3 region has 18 residues. Germline-derived CDR1 and CDR2 are LGHDT and YNNKEL (reference sequence). V shed 0 bases and J shed 6 bases, with 21 bases lying between them. The CDR3 sequence: CASSQEASGALVLNEQFF. In nucleotides, the CDR3 is TGTGCCAGCAGCCAAGAGGCGAGTGGGGCCCTCGTTCTCAATGAGCAGTTCTTC.

This chain connects TRBV30 to TRBJ1-1; possible D gene TRBD1, 6 bases. Trimming removed 5 bases at V and 10 bases at J, with 14 bases between. Germline V lookup: CDR1 GTSNPN, CDR2 SVGIG (reference sequence). This CDR3 comprises 11 residues. The CDR3 DNA is TGTGCCTGGCAAACAGGGTTGGCAGCTTTCTTT. It specifies CAWQTGLAAFF. The whole variable domain, remainder taken from reference TRBV30 and TRBJ1-1, is SQTIHQWPATLVQPVGSPLSLECTVEGTSNPNLYWYRQAAGRGLQLLFYSVGIGQISSEVPQNLSASRPQDRQFILSSKKLLLSDSGFYLCAWQTGLAAFFGQGTRLTVV.

This clone appeared many times. In nucleotides, the CDR3 is TGTGCCAGCAGCTTACGGCGGGACGGGGAGCTGTTTTTT. Its translation is CASSLRRDGELFF. The chain carries TRBV7-3 and TRBJ2-2, with a weak D call TRBD2 (6 bases). CDR3 length: 13 amino acids. CDR1 and CDR2 (germline): SGHTA, FQGTGA. Trimming left V 2 bases short and J 7 bases short, with 8 bases between.

This chain uses TRBV30 with TRBJ2-2; 9 bases match TRBD1. The junction had 5 bases not matched to a gene; V was cut back by 5 bases and J by 4 bases. The germline CDR1 and CDR2 sequences are GTSNPN and SVGIG (reference sequence). The length of the CDR3 is 14 residues. The CDR3 DNA sequence: TGTGCCTGGGGGGGGGACAGGGCCACCGGGGAGCTGTTTTTT. It yields the protein CAWGGDRATGELFF.

This chain connects TRBV20-1 to TRBJ2-7; weak D call: TRBD2 (5 bases). Germline V gives CDR1 DFQATT, CDR2 SNEGSKA (reference sequence). Between the trimmed V and J ends, which lost 3 bases and 9 bases, there was a span of 12 bases. The CDR3 runs 11 residues. The CDR3 DNA sequence: TGCAGTGCTAGTCCGGGATTGGTGCAGTACTTC. As protein: CSASPGLVQYF.

In regard to this clone: This likely comes from a read error, as the CDR3 has no conserved phenylalanine or tryptophan at its end. The chain recombines TRBV27 with TRBJ2-3; no clear D. V lost 4 bases and J 5 bases, leaving 4 bases between the germline ends. CDR1 and CDR2 from the germline V gene are MNHEY and SMNVEV (reference sequence). There are 11 residues in the CDR3. CDR3 residues: CASSSGDTQYS. Here the CDR3 DNA reads TGTGCCAGCAGTTCCGGAGATACGCAGTATAGT.

This clone is medium-sized in the sample. The chain couples TRBV24-1 to TRBJ2-2; D remains ambiguous. Germline CDR1 KGHDR, CDR2 SFDVKD. The CDR3 contains 12 residues. With 9 bases removed from V and 1 base from J, the gap between germline ends came to 5 bases. This CDR3 reads CATSGNTGELFF. CDR3 nucleotide sequence: TGTGCCACCTCTGGGAACACCGGGGAGCTGTTTTTT.

This clone was observed a handful of times. The chain recombines TRBV9 with TRBJ2-5, with D possibly TRBD1 on 6 matching bases. CDR1 is SGDLS and CDR2 is YYNGEE in the germline V gene. The CDR3 is 15 residues long. Trimming pared 4 bases from V and 4 bases from J, leaving 17 bases between. The CDR3 region has the DNA TGTGCCAGCAGCCCGGCAAACAGGGTCACAGAGACCCAGTACTTC. Its translation: CASSPANRVTETQYF.

Only one count was recorded for this clone. The V call is TRBV7-3, the J call TRBJ2-1; TRBD2 might be the D (5 bases). CDR1 is SGHTA, CDR2 FQGTGA, per germline. The CDR3 sequence is 13 residues long. Deletions cut 5 bases from V and 3 bases from J, with 8 bases between. CDR3 sequence reads: CASSPGGYNEQFF. The DNA for the CDR3 is TGTGCCAGCAGCCCCGGAGGCTACAATGAGCAGTTCTTC.

In its sample, this clone was seen a few times. A read error is possible here, since a much larger clone lies one base away. The chain carries TRBV29-1 and TRBJ1-2; 8 positions match TRBD1. The CDR3 spans 13 residues. V was pared by 6 bases and J by 3 bases, with 6 bases of the junction left unmatched. Germline CDR1 reads SQVTM; CDR2 reads ANQGSEA. The CDR3 protein is CSVGQGADYGYTF. CDR3 sequence (DNA): TGCAGCGTCGGTCAGGGGGCTGACTATGGCTACACCTTC. Together with reference TRBV29-1 and TRBJ1-2, the CDR3 gives the full variable domain: SAVISQKPSRDICQRGTSLTIQCQVDSQVTMMFWYRQQPGQSLTLIATANQGSEATYESGFVIDKFPISRPNLTFSTLTVSNMSPEDSSIYLCSVGQGADYGYTFGSGTRLTVV.

This clone was seen repeatedly, ten times or more. The gene calls are TRBV6-1 and TRBJ1-1; D remains unclear. The V end was cut by 2 bases, the J end by 1 base, with 5 bases between. Germline V gives CDR1 MNHNS, CDR2 SASEGT. The CDR3 totals 13 residues. The CDR3 loop reads CASSEPGNTEAFF. CDR3 DNA: TGTGCCAGCAGTGAACCGGGGAACACTGAAGCTTTCTTT.